The source of this TCR beta chain is a study of OX40 agonist ivuxolimab in advanced cancers. Study at large: Patients assigned to dose escalation were diagnosed with hepatocellular carcinoma, melanoma, renal cell or head and neck cancer.

Findings and caveats of the study: Certain nonresponding patients likewise had low normalized T-cell clonal expansion.

Repertoires were generated with immunoSEQ multiplex PCR, while TCRdb's copy carries only in-frame clones and drops some. This table has 60,000 or so clones, around four fifths appearing once. Comments on this clone: Its antigen is not known.

The germline V gene encodes CDR1 MNHEY and CDR2 SVGAGI. This CDR3 is built from 9 residues. With 6 bases removed from V and 7 bases from J, the gap between germline ends came to 3 bases. Sequencing was performed on CD4+ or CD8+ T cells sorted from blood, taken in a trial of the OX40 agonist ivuxolimab. This receptor was taken from an adult with an advanced solid tumor such as melanoma, head and neck, liver or kidney cancer. The rearrangement links TRBV6-5 to TRBJ1-1; D is unresolved. As DNA, the CDR3 is TGTGCCAGCAGCCTTGAAGCTTTCTTT. Amino acids: CASSLEAFF.